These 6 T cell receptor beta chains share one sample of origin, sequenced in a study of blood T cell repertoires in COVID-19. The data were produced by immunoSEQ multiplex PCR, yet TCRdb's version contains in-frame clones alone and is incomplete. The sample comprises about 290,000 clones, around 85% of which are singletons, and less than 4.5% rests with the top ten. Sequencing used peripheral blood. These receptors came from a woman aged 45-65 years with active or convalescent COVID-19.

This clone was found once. The CDR3 coding sequence is TGCAGTTCGGGGGAAGACTATGGCTACACCTTC. The encoded protein is CSSGEDYGYTF. The chain is built from TRBV20-1 and TRBJ1-2; a weak D match, TRBD1 (5 bases). Germline loops: CDR1 DFQATT, CDR2 SNEGSKA (reference sequence). The CDR3 loop spans 11 amino acids. Trimming removed 8 bases from V and 3 bases from J, with 10 bases in between.

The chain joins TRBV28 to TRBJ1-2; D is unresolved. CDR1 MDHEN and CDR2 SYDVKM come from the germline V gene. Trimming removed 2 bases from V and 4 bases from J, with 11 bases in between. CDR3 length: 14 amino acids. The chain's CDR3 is CASSLGQTGYGYTF. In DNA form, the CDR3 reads TGTGCCAGCAGTTTAGGCCAGACGGGCTATGGCTACACCTTC.

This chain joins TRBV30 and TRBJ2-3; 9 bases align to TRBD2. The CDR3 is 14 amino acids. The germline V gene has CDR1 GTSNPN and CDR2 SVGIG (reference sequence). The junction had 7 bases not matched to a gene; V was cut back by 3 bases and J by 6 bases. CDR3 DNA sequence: TGTGCCTGGAGCTGGCGGGGGGGTAGGGATACGCAGTATTTT. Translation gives CAWSWRGGRDTQYF. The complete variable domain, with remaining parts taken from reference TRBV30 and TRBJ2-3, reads SQTIHQWPATLVQPVGSPLSLECTVEGTSNPNLYWYRQAAGRGLQLLFYSVGIGQISSEVPQNLSASRPQDRQFILSSKKLLLSDSGFYLCAWSWRGGRDTQYFGPGTRLTVL.

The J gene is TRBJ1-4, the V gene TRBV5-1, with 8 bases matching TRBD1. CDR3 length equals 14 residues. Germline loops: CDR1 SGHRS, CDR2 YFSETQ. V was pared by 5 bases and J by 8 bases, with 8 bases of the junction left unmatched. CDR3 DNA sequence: TGCGCCAGCAGTCGTACAGGGGGTCGGGAAAAACTGTTTTTT. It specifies CASSRTGGREKLFF.

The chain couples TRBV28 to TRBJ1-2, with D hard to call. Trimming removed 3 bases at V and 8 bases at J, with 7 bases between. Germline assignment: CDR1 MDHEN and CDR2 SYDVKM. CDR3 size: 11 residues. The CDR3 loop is CASSFNEGYTF. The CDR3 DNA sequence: TGTGCCAGCAGTTTTAATGAGGGCTACACCTTC.

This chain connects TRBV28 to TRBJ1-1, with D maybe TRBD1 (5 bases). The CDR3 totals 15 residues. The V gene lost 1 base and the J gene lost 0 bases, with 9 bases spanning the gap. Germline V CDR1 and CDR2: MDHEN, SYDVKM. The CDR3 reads CASSLLGRLNTEAFF. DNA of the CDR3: TGTGCCAGCAGTTTATTGGGGCGGCTGAACACTGAAGCTTTCTTT. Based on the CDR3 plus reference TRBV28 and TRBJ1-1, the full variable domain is DVKVTQSSRYLVKRTGEKVFLECVQDMDHENMFWYRQDPGLGLRLIYFSYDVKMKEKGDIPEGYSVSREKKERFSLILESASTNQTSMYLCASSLLGRLNTEAFFGQGTRLTVV.